Listed here are 4 T cell receptor beta chains from one sample, sequenced in a study of T cells after yellow fever vaccination. TCRdb re-called the 5' RACE reads with MiXCR, one entry per CDR3 protein. Among 360,000 or so distinct CDR3 sequences, 9.5% to 13% were seen once, and the ten largest hold more than 15%. The material sequenced was PBMCs, taken on the day of the first yellow fever vaccination. Receptor source: a man younger than 30 who received the YFV17D yellow fever vaccine.

In this sample, this clonotype turned up a few times. The chain links TRBV7-6 to TRBJ2-3; unclear D gene. Trimming pared 0 bases from V and 7 bases from J, leaving 17 bases between. There are 16 residues in the CDR3. Germline V gene lookup returns CDR1 SGHVS and CDR2 FNYEAQ. CDR3 protein: CASSLAPDGIVNTQYF. The CDR3 DNA reads TGTGCCAGCAGCTTAGCACCCGACGGAATTGTAAATACGCAGTATTTT.

This clonotype was observed many times. The rearrangement uses TRBV25-1 and TRBJ2-5, with D unclear. The CDR3 is 12 amino acids. Germline CDR1 reads MGHDK; CDR2 reads SYGVNS. The V end was cut by 5 bases, the J end by 2 bases, with 6 bases between. The DNA of the CDR3 is TGTGCCAGCAGTCCCACTCAAGAGACCCAGTACTTC. Its protein is CASSPTQETQYF.

This clonotype has a count of ten or more. CDR3 in DNA: TGTGCCAGCAGCCTGGTGGGGCCGAGCACAGATACGCAGTATTTT. Its translation is CASSLVGPSTDTQYF. The V call is TRBV7-9, the J call TRBJ2-3; possible D gene TRBD1, 5 bases. The germline gives CDR1 SEHNR, CDR2 FQNEAQ (reference sequence). The CDR3 is 15 amino acids. The V gene lost 5 bases and the J gene lost 0 bases, with 12 bases spanning the gap.

The rearrangement links TRBV6-2 or TRBV6-3 to TRBJ2-1; 8 bases fit TRBD1. CDR1 and CDR2 from the germline V gene are MNHEY and SVGEGT. The CDR3 sequence is 16 residues long. Losses at the gene ends were 5 bases for V and 7 bases for J; bases not matched to a gene: 13. The CDR3 spells CASSKQGQGAGNEQFF. The CDR3 DNA is TGTGCCAGCAGTAAACAGGGCCAGGGGGCAGGGAATGAGCAGTTCTTC.